There are a few counts of the clone carrying this T cell receptor (beta chain). Germline V gene data show CDR1 as MGHRA and CDR2 as YSYEKL. This CDR3 has 17 residues. Trimming left V 1 base short and J 3 bases short, with 18 bases between. The sample comes from a study of blood T cell repertoires in COVID-19. For the study at large: There were acute and convalescent COVID-19 samples, and they came from the United States, Italy and Spain.

This table comes from immunoSEQ multiplex PCR, and its TCRdb copy is limited to in-frame clones, with some not included. The sample includes 180,000 or so clones, around 85% of them seen just once. The genes are TRBV4-1 and TRBJ1-1; unclear D gene. The sequenced sample was peripheral blood. This sequence originates from a woman aged 55-70 years with acute or convalescent COVID-19. In DNA form, the CDR3 reads TGCGCCAGCAGCCAAGCCGGTCAATGGGAGAGGGACACTGAAGCTTTCTTT. It translates to CASSQAGQWERDTEAFF.